What follows describes a single T cell receptor beta chain. The target antigen is unknown. This entry comes from a study of identical twins. A template switching step contributed a universal primer site, while unique molecular identifiers were present in the cDNA. TCRdb reanalysed the 5' RACE reads using MiXCR and keeps one entry per CDR3 protein. The sample has 550,000 to 700,000 distinct CDR3 sequences, roughly 20% seen once. Study-wide results and limits: There were fewer insertions in abundant cord blood beta clonotypes, but memory repertoires showed no such pattern. Its conclusions, products of cross-sectional statistical analysis, did not come from following the same donors.

All donors were healthy, and all were Caucasian. The sample was also linked to a second study, of T cells expressing NK-cell markers.

This sequence originates from a woman aged 18-30 years in good health. Sequencing was performed on PBMCs.

DNA of the CDR3: TGTGCCACCAAATACTACCAGGGCACCGGGGAGCTGTTTTTT. It translates to CATKYYQGTGELFF. The V gene is TRBV10-3, the J gene TRBJ2-2; perhaps TRBD1 as D (5 bases). CDR1 is ENHRY and CDR2 is SYGVKD in the germline V gene. With 10 bases removed from V and 4 bases from J, the gap between germline ends came to 16 bases. The CDR3 loop spans 14 amino acids.